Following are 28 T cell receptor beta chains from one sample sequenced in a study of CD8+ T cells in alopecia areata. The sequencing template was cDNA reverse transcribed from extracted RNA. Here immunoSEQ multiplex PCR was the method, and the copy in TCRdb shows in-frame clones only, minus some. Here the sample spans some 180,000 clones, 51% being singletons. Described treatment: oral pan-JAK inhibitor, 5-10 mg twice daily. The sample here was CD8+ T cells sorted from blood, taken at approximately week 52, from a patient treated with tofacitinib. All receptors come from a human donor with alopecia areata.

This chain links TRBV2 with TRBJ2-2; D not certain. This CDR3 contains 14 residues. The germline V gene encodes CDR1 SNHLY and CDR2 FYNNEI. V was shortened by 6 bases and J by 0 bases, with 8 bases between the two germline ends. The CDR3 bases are TGTGCCAGCAGCCAAACAGCGAACACCGGGGAGCTGTTTTTT. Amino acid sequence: CASSQTANTGELFF. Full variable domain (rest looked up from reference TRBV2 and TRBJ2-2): EPEVTQTPSHQVTQMGQEVILRCVPISNHLYFYWYRQILGQKVEFLVSFYNNEISEKSEIFDDQFSVERPDGSNFTLKIRSTKLEDSAMYFCASSQTANTGELFFGEGSRLTVL.

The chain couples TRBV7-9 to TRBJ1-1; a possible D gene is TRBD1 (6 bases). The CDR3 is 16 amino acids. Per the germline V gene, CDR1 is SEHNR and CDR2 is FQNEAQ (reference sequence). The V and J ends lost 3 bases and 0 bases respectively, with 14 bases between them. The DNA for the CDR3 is TGTGCCAGCAGCTTCTTCCCCGGGACACTGAACACTGAAGCTTTCTTT. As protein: CASSFFPGTLNTEAFF.

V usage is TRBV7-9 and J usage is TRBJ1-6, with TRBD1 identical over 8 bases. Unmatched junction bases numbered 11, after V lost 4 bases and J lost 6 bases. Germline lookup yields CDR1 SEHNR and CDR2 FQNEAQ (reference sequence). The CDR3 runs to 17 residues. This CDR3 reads CASSSALQDRANSPLHF. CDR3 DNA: TGTGCCAGCAGCTCCGCACTCCAGGACAGGGCTAATTCACCCCTCCACTTT.

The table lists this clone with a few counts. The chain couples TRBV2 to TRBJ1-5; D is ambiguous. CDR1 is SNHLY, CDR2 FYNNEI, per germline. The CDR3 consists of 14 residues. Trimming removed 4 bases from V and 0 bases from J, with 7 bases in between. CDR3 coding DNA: TGTGCCAGCAGTGCAGAGCATAGCAATCAGCCCCAGCATTTT. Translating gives CASSAEHSNQPQHF.

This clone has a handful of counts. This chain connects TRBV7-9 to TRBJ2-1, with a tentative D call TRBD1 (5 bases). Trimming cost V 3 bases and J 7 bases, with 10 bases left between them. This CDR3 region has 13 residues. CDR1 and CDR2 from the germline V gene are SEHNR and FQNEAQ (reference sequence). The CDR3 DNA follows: TGTGCCAGCAGCTTGTTTGGGGCTAATGAGCAGTTCTTC. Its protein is CASSLFGANEQFF. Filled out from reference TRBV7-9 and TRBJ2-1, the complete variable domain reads DTGVSQNPRHKITKRGQNVTFRCDPISEHNRLYWYRQTLGQGPEFLTYFQNEAQLEKSRLLSDRFSAERPKGSFSTLEIQRTEQGDSAMYLCASSLFGANEQFFGPGTRLTVL.

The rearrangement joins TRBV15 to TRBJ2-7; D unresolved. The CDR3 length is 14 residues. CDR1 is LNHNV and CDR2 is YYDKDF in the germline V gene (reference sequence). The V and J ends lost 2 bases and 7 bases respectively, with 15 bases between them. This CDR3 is CATSRPDQTREQYF. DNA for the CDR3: TGTGCCACCAGCAGACCGGACCAAACCAGGGAGCAGTACTTC.

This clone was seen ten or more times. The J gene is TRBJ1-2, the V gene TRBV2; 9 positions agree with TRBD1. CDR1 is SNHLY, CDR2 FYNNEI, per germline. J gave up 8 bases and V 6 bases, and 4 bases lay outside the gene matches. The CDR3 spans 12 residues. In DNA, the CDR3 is TGTGCCAGCAGAGGGACAGGGACCGGCTACACCTTC. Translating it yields CASRGTGTGYTF.

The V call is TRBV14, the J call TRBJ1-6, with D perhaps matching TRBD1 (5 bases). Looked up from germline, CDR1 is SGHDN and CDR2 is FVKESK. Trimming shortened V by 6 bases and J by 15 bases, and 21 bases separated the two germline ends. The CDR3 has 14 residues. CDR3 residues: CASSPLPGPYLLHF. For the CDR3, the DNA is TGTGCCAGCAGTCCGCTTCCGGGACCCTACCTCCTCCACTTT.

The CDR3 nucleotides are TGCAGCGTTGACAAGTACCAAGAGACCCAGTACTTC. Translating it yields CSVDKYQETQYF. The rearrangement joins TRBV29-1 to TRBJ2-5; D unresolved. The CDR3 loop spans 12 amino acids. V lost 3 bases and J 0 bases, leaving 5 bases between the germline ends. CDR1 is SQVTM, CDR2 ANQGSEA, per germline.

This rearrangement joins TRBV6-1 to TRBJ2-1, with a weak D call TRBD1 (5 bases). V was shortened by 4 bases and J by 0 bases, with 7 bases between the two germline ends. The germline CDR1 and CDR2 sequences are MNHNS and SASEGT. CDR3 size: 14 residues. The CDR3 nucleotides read TGTGCCAGCAGTGTGCAGGGCTCCTACAATGAGCAGTTCTTC. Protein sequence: CASSVQGSYNEQFF.

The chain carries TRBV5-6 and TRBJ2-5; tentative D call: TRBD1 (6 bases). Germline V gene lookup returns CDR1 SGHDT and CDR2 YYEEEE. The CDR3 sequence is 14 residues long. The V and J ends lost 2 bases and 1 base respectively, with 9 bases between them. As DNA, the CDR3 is TGTGCCAGCAGCTTAGGACAGCTCCAAGAGACCCAGTACTTC. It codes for CASSLGQLQETQYF.

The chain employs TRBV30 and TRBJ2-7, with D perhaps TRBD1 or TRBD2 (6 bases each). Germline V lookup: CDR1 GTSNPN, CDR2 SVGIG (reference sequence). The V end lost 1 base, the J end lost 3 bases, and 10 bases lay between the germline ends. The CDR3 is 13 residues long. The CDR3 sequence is CAWSEGGGYEQYF. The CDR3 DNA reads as TGTGCCTGGAGTGAAGGAGGGGGCTACGAGCAGTACTTC.

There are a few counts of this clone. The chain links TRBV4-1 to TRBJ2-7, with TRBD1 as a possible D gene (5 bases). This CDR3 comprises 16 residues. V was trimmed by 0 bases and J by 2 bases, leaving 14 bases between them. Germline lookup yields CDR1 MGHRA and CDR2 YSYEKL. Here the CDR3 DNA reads TGCGCCAGCAGCCAAGAATGGTCAGGGATTACCTACGAGCAGTACTTC. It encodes CASSQEWSGITYEQYF.

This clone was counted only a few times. The CDR3 reads CAWSPGDLYEQYF. The CDR3 nucleotides are TGTGCCTGGAGTCCAGGGGACCTCTACGAGCAGTACTTC. This chain uses TRBV30 with TRBJ2-7; possibly TRBD1 for D (6 bases). Germline CDR1 reads GTSNPN; CDR2 reads SVGIG (reference sequence). The length of the CDR3 is 13 residues. Trimming took off 2 bases at V and 3 bases at J, with 11 bases between the two ends.

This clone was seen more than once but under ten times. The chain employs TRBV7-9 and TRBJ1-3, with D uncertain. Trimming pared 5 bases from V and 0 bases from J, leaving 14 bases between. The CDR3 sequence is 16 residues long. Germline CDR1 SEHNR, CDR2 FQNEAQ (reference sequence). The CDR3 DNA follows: TGTGCCAGCAGCCCCCCGGCGGGCCACTCTGGAAACACCATATATTTT. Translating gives CASSPPAGHSGNTIYF.

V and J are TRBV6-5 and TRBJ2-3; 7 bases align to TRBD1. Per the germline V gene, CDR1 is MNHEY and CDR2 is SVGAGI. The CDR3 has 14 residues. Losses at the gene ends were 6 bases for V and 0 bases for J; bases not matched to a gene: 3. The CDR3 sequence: CASRGTESTDTQYF. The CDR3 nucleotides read TGTGCCAGCAGGGGGACAGAAAGCACAGATACGCAGTATTTT.

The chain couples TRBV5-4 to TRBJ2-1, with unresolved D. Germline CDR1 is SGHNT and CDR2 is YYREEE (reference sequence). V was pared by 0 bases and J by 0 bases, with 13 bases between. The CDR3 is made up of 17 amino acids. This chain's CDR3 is CASSLAAGQSSYNEQFF. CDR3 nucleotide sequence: TGTGCCAGCAGCTTGGCGGCAGGTCAAAGCTCCTACAATGAGCAGTTCTTC.

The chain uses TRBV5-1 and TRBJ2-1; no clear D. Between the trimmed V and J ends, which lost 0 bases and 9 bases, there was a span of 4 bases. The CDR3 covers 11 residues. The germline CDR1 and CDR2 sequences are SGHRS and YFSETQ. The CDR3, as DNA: TGCGCCAGCAGCTTGGGGGTTGAGCAGTTCTTC. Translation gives CASSLGVEQFF.

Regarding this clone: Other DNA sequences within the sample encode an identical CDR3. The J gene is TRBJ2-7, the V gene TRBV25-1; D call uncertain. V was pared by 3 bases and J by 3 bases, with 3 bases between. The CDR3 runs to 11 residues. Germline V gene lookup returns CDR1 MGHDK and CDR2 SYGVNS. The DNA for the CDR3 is TGTGCCAGCAGTGAGATCTACGAGCAGTACTTC. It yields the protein CASSEIYEQYF.

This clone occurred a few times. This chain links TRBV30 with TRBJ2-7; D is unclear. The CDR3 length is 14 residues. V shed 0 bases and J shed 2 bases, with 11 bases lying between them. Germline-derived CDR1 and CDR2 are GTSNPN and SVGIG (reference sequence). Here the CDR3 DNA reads TGTGCCTGGAGTGTGTCCCGAGGAGCCTACGAGCAGTACTTC. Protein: CAWSVSRGAYEQYF.

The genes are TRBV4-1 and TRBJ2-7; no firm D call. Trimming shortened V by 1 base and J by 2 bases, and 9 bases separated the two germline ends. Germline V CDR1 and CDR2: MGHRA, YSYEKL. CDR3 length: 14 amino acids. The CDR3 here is CASSQVGDTYEQYF. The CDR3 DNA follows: TGCGCCAGCAGCCAAGTTGGGGATACCTACGAGCAGTACTTC.

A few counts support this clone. In nucleotides, the CDR3 is TGTGCCTGGATGGACAGCTACGAGCAGTACTTC. Translating gives CAWMDSYEQYF. V usage is TRBV30 and J usage is TRBJ2-7; the D gene is possibly TRBD1 (6 bases). This CDR3 has 11 amino acids. V was clipped by 4 bases and J by 3 bases, with 7 bases between them. CDR1 GTSNPN and CDR2 SVGIG come from the germline V gene (reference sequence). Full variable domain (rest looked up from reference TRBV30 and TRBJ2-7): SQTIHQWPATLVQPVGSPLSLECTVEGTSNPNLYWYRQAAGRGLQLLFYSVGIGQISSEVPQNLSASRPQDRQFILSSKKLLLSDSGFYLCAWMDSYEQYFGPGTRLTVT.

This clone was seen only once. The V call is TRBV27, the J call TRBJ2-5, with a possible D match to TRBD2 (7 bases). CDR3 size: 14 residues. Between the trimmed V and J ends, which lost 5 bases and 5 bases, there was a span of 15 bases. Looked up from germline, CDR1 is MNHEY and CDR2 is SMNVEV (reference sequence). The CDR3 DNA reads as TGTGCCAGCAGTAACGGGGGGCAATGGGAGACCCAGTACTTC. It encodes CASSNGGQWETQYF.

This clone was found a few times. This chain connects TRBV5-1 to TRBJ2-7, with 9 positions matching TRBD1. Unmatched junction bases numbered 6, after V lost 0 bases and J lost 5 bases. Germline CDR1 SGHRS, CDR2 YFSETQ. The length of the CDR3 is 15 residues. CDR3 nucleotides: TGCGCCAGCAGCTTGGTGGGACAGGGATTCCACGAGCAGTACTTC. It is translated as CASSLVGQGFHEQYF.

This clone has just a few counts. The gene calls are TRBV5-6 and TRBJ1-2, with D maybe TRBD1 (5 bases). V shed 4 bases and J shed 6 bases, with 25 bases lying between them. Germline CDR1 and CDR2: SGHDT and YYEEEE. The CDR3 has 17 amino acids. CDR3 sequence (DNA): TGTGCCAGCAGCCCCGGTGGGGTCATCGGGGGTATGGATGGCTACACCTTC. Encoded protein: CASSPGGVIGGMDGYTF.

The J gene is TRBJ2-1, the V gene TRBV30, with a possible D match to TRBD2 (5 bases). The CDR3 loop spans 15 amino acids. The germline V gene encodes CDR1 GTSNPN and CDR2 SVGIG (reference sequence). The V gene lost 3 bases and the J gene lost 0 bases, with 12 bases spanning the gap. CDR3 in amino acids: CAWRGRLSSYNEQFF. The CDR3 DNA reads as TGTGCCTGGAGGGGGAGATTGAGCTCCTACAATGAGCAGTTCTTC.

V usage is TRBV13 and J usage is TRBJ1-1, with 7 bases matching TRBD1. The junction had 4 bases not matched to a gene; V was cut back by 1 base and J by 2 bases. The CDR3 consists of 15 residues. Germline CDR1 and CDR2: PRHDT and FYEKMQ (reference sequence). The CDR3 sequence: CASSLEGTDNTEAFF. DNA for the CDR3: TGTGCCAGCAGCTTAGAAGGGACAGATAACACTGAAGCTTTCTTT.

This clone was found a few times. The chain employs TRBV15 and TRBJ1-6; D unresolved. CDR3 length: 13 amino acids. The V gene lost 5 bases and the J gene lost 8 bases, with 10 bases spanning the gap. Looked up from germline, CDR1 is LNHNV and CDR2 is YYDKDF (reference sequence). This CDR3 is CATSRSFDSPLHF. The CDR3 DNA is TGTGCCACCAGCCGGAGCTTCGATTCACCCCTCCACTTT.